One sample yielded the 13 T cell receptor beta chains listed below, sequenced in a study of blood T cell repertoires in COVID-19. Assay used: immunoSEQ multiplex PCR; TCRdb lists only in-frame clones, some missing. The profile shows approximately 38,000 clones, approximately 90% of them singletons. The sample consisted of peripheral blood. The receptors derive from a man aged 55 to 70 with COVID-19, enrolled during active disease.

V is TRBV4-2 and J is TRBJ1-5; maybe TRBD1 (5 bases). This CDR3 is 19 amino acids long. Germline V gene data show CDR1 as LGHNA and CDR2 as YNFKEQ. V was cut by 0 bases and J by 3 bases, with 21 bases left in between. The CDR3 region is CASSQDLGGGRGANQPQHF. For the CDR3, the DNA is TGTGCCAGCAGCCAAGATCTGGGAGGAGGTCGCGGGGCCAATCAGCCCCAGCATTTT.

The chain carries TRBV2 and TRBJ1-5; D ambiguous. Germline V lookup: CDR1 SNHLY, CDR2 FYNNEI. With 0 bases removed from V and 1 base from J, the gap between germline ends came to 16 bases. The CDR3 runs to 18 residues. CDR3 protein: CASSEAVTGTESNQPQHF. CDR3 nucleotide sequence: TGTGCCAGCAGTGAAGCGGTCACCGGCACAGAGAGCAATCAGCCCCAGCATTTT.

This sequence joins TRBV5-5 and TRBJ2-4; tentatively, D is TRBD1 (6 bases). Trimming left V 4 bases short and J 6 bases short, with 11 bases between. The germline V gene has CDR1 SGHKS and CDR2 YYEKEE (reference sequence). The CDR3 contains 13 residues. CDR3 DNA sequence: TGTGCCAGCAGCATTCAAGGGGGAAACATTCAGTACTTC. As protein: CASSIQGGNIQYF.

This chain uses TRBV30 with TRBJ2-2; 10 bases are a match to TRBD2. The CDR3 is made up of 15 amino acids. CDR1 is GTSNPN, CDR2 SVGIG, per germline (reference sequence). The V gene end was trimmed by 5 bases and the J gene end by 6 bases; junction bases not matched to a gene: 9. CDR3 region: CAWVVAGGNSGELFF. Written as DNA, the CDR3 is TGTGCCTGGGTTGTAGCGGGAGGAAATTCCGGGGAGCTGTTTTTT.

This chain joins TRBV5-1 and TRBJ2-3; 8 nucleotides agree with TRBD2. Germline loops: CDR1 SGHRS, CDR2 YFSETQ. V lost 0 bases to trimming and J lost 3 bases; unmatched junction nucleotides: 9. This CDR3 has 17 residues. For the CDR3, the DNA is TGCGCCAGCAGCTTGGTCCGAGCGGGAGTAAGTACAGATACGCAGTATTTT. This encodes CASSLVRAGVSTDTQYF. The full variable domain, in which reference TRBV5-1 and TRBJ2-3 provide the parts outside the CDR3, is KAGVTQTPRYLIKTRGQQVTLSCSPISGHRSVSWYQQTPGQGLQFLFEYFSETQRNKGNFPGRFSGRQFSNSRSEMNVSTLELGDSALYLCASSLVRAGVSTDTQYFGPGTRLTVL.

The CDR3 reads CASSLGGTGTNEKLFF. The DNA of the CDR3 is TGTGCCAGCAGCTTGGGCGGGACAGGGACTAATGAAAAACTGTTTTTT. The chain has TRBV5-5 and TRBJ1-4; 9 nucleotides align to TRBD1. The CDR3 length is 16 residues. Germline CDR1 SGHKS, CDR2 YYEKEE (reference sequence). V gave up 0 bases and J gave up 2 bases; unmatched junction bases: 2.

The chain recombines TRBV19 with TRBJ1-4; D not certain. Trimming took off 4 bases at V and 7 bases at J, with 13 bases between the two ends. The CDR3 loop spans 14 amino acids. CDR1 and CDR2 (germline): LNHDA, SQIVND (reference sequence). Written as DNA, the CDR3 is TGTGCCAGTAGTAAAGGACTTCAAGTTGAAAAACTGTTTTTT. It is translated as CASSKGLQVEKLFF.

The chain links TRBV7-8 to TRBJ2-5; the D is unclear. This CDR3 is built from 14 residues. V lost 3 bases and J 5 bases, leaving 13 bases between the germline ends. The V gene's germline CDR1 is SGHVS and CDR2 FQNEAQ. The CDR3 DNA follows: TGTGCCAGCAGCTTTTCCTTCGCGGCGGAGACCCAGTACTTC. Residues: CASSFSFAAETQYF.

The CDR3, as DNA: TGCGCCAGCAGCTTGCAGGAAAATGGCTACACCTTC. This codes for CASSLQENGYTF. This rearrangement joins TRBV5-1 to TRBJ1-2; no firm D call. Trimming removed 1 base at V and 6 bases at J, with 7 bases between. This CDR3 comprises 12 residues. Germline V gene sequence: CDR1 SGHRS, CDR2 YFSETQ.

The V and J genes are TRBV7-9 and TRBJ1-2; possible D gene TRBD1, 5 bases. CDR3 length: 13 amino acids. V lost 1 base to trimming and J lost 8 bases, with 11 bases between them. CDR1 and CDR2 from the germline V gene are SEHNR and FQNEAQ (reference sequence). CDR3 coding DNA: TGTGCCAGCAGCTTAGTAGGGGATAGCGGCTACACCTTC. Translation: CASSLVGDSGYTF.

This chain connects TRBV19 to TRBJ2-1; no clear D gene. Germline V CDR1 and CDR2: LNHDA, SQIVND (reference sequence). The ends were cut back, 3 bases at V and 12 bases at J, with 15 bases in the middle. This CDR3 region has 13 residues. In DNA form, the CDR3 reads TGTGCCAGTAGTATGCGTGGAGTCGTTAGGCAGTTCTTC. Its translation: CASSMRGVVRQFF.

The V and J genes are TRBV6-5 and TRBJ1-3, with D possibly being TRBD1 (5 bases). Germline V gives CDR1 MNHEY, CDR2 SVGAGI. CDR3 length: 15 amino acids. Trimming shortened V by 0 bases and J by 4 bases, and 10 bases separated the two germline ends. The CDR3 here is CASSYSAQGGNTIYF. CDR3 in DNA: TGTGCCAGCAGTTACTCCGCGCAGGGAGGAAACACCATATATTTT.

The chain joins TRBV6-5 to TRBJ2-2, with 8 bases that match TRBD2. The CDR3 spans 16 residues. From germline, CDR1 is MNHEY and CDR2 SVGAGI. Germline trimming cut 0 bases from V and 4 bases from J; bases unmatched to any gene: 4. CDR3 amino acids: CASSYSSGSSTGELFF. In nucleotides, the CDR3 is TGTGCCAGCAGTTACTCGAGCGGGAGCAGCACCGGGGAGCTGTTTTTT.